These 32 T cell receptor beta chains came from one sample sequenced in a study of blood T cell repertoires in COVID-19. Data came from immunoSEQ multiplex PCR; TCRdb stores just in-frame clones and leaves some out. The table shows 250,000 to 300,000 clones, with roughly 87% occurring only once. The sample was PBMCs or T cells enriched from blood (not recorded which). These receptors were collected from a woman under 40 who had recovered from COVID-19.

The chain joins TRBV3-1 (or the pseudogene TRBV3-2) to TRBJ2-3; D possibly corresponds to TRBD1 (6 bases). The CDR3 is 14 residues long. Germline CDR1 and CDR2: LGHDT and YNNKEL (reference sequence). V lost 4 bases to trimming and J lost 8 bases, with 16 bases between them. CDR3 bases: TGTGCCAGCAGCCTAGGACAGCGTGTAGGTACGCAGTATTTT. Amino acid sequence: CASSLGQRVGTQYF.

The V gene is TRBV5-1, the J gene TRBJ1-3; 7 nucleotides agree with TRBD1. V shed 4 bases and J 4 bases; nucleotides not matched to a gene: 11. CDR1 is SGHRS and CDR2 is YFSETQ in the germline V gene. The CDR3 loop spans 16 amino acids. For the CDR3, the DNA is TGCGCCAGCAGCCTTCGGACAGGAATATCCGGAAACACCATATATTTT. This translates into CASSLRTGISGNTIYF. Full variable domain (remainder filled in from reference TRBV5-1 and TRBJ1-3): KAGVTQTPRYLIKTRGQQVTLSCSPISGHRSVSWYQQTPGQGLQFLFEYFSETQRNKGNFPGRFSGRQFSNSRSEMNVSTLELGDSALYLCASSLRTGISGNTIYFGEGSWLTVV.

The chain couples TRBV9 to TRBJ1-1, with 7 bases that match TRBD1. Losses at the gene ends were 8 bases for V and 3 bases for J; bases not matched to a gene: 13. The CDR3 sequence is 15 residues long. Germline-derived CDR1 and CDR2 are SGDLS and YYNGEE. This chain's CDR3 is CARLESGTAYTEAFF. The CDR3 DNA reads TGTGCCAGGTTGGAGTCCGGGACAGCCTACACTGAAGCTTTCTTT. Based on the CDR3 plus reference TRBV9 and TRBJ1-1, the full variable domain is DSGVTQTPKHLITATGQRVTLRCSPRSGDLSVYWYQQSLDQGLQFLIQYYNGEERAKGNILERFSAQQFPDLHSELNLSSLELGDSALYFCARLESGTAYTEAFFGQGTRLTVV.

J is TRBJ2-1 and V is TRBV29-1, with 10 bases that match TRBD2. Germline CDR1 reads SQVTM; CDR2 reads ANQGSEA. The CDR3 sequence is 16 residues long. After removal of 1 base from V and 0 bases from J, the junction contained 3 bases not matched to a gene. The CDR3 DNA is TGCAGCGTTGAAGGGATAGCGGGGGGCTCCTACAATGAGCAGTTCTTC. Encoded protein: CSVEGIAGGSYNEQFF.

The chain combines TRBV2 with TRBJ1-2, with TRBD1 matching 9 bases. There are 18 residues in the CDR3. With 6 bases clipped from V and 0 bases from J, the junction kept 14 bases outside the gene matches. CDR1 SNHLY and CDR2 FYNNEI come from the germline V gene. The CDR3, as DNA: TGTGCCAGCAGAGCCACAGGGGGCGTTTGGAGGTCTAACTATGGCTACACCTTC. This gives the protein CASRATGGVWRSNYGYTF.

The rearrangement uses TRBV6-5 and TRBJ1-2; 7 nucleotides match TRBD1. V shed 6 bases and J 3 bases; nucleotides not matched to a gene: 7. The length of the CDR3 is 14 residues. Germline CDR1 and CDR2: MNHEY and SVGAGI. The CDR3 protein is CASSLTGTDYGYTF. The CDR3 DNA follows: TGTGCCAGCAGCCTCACCGGGACAGACTATGGCTACACCTTC.

This chain links TRBV6-5 with TRBJ1-1; D gene ambiguous. CDR1 and CDR2 from the germline V gene are MNHEY and SVGAGI. With 0 bases removed from V and 7 bases from J, the gap between germline ends came to 12 bases. This CDR3 comprises 14 residues. DNA of the CDR3: TGTGCCAGCAGTTACTCGATGAGGATGAGTGAAGCTTTCTTT. It translates to CASSYSMRMSEAFF.

V usage is TRBV9 and J usage is TRBJ2-1, with D possibly matching TRBD2 (5 bases). The CDR3 runs 14 residues. Germline-derived CDR1 and CDR2 are SGDLS and YYNGEE. V was cut by 2 bases and J by 0 bases, with 6 bases left in between. The CDR3 loop reads CASSVEGSYNEQFF. The DNA of the CDR3 is TGTGCCAGCAGCGTCGAGGGCTCCTACAATGAGCAGTTCTTC.

This clone was seen only once. The chain couples TRBV6-5 to TRBJ1-6, with D possibly TRBD1 on 5 matching bases. The germline V gene has CDR1 MNHEY and CDR2 SVGAGI. The germline V and J ends were trimmed by 4 bases and 3 bases, with 7 bases remaining between them. The CDR3 has 14 residues. CDR3 bases: TGTGCCAGCAGTTGGGGGGACTATAATTCACCCCTCCACTTT. Residues: CASSWGDYNSPLHF.

CDR3 in amino acids: CASSLTRALYYGYTF. The DNA of the CDR3 is TGTGCCAGCAGCTTAACCAGGGCCCTATACTATGGCTACACCTTC. This chain connects TRBV7-2 to TRBJ1-2; TRBD1 is a possible D gene (5 bases). Germline V gene sequence: CDR1 SGHTA, CDR2 FQGNSA. Trimming shortened V by 2 bases and J by 3 bases, and 13 bases separated the two germline ends. The CDR3 is made up of 15 amino acids.

V usage is TRBV2 and J usage is TRBJ2-7, with D maybe TRBD2 (5 bases). Deletions cut 9 bases from V and 2 bases from J, with 14 bases between. The CDR3 loop spans 13 amino acids. Germline-derived CDR1 and CDR2 are SNHLY and FYNNEI. The chain's CDR3 is CARTTMMTYEQYF. CDR3 nucleotide sequence: TGTGCCAGAACGACTATGATGACCTACGAGCAGTACTTC.

V usage is TRBV9 and J usage is TRBJ2-2; TRBD1 might be the D (6 bases). The CDR3 is made up of 15 amino acids. Trimming took 5 bases from V and 6 from J, leaving 17 bases between them. The germline gives CDR1 SGDLS, CDR2 YYNGEE. Here the CDR3 reads CASREDPGQPGELFF. CDR3 bases: TGTGCCAGCAGGGAAGATCCGGGACAACCCGGGGAGCTGTTTTTT.

J is TRBJ2-5 and V is TRBV28; TRBD1 matches at 9 bases. Germline CDR1 MDHEN, CDR2 SYDVKM. This CDR3 has 15 amino acids. Trimming removed 4 bases from V and 5 bases from J; junction bases left unmatched: 8. The CDR3: CASSSPGQGRETQYF. The DNA for the CDR3 is TGTGCCAGCAGTTCTCCGGGACAGGGTAGGGAGACCCAGTACTTC.

The chain recombines TRBV4-3 with TRBJ2-3, with D perhaps TRBD1 (6 bases). The germline V and J ends were trimmed by 4 bases and 4 bases, with 15 bases remaining between them. Germline CDR1 LGHNA, CDR2 YSLEER. This CDR3 has 15 residues. The CDR3 loop reads CASSPLGGEADTQYF. In DNA form, the CDR3 reads TGCGCCAGCAGCCCCCTAGGGGGTGAGGCAGATACGCAGTATTTT.

This clone was seen more than once but under ten times. The same CDR3 is also encoded by other DNA sequences in this sample. CDR3 nucleotides: TGCGCCAGCAGCTTGGGGCAGAGCACAGATACGCAGTATTTT. Translation gives CASSLGQSTDTQYF. The rearrangement uses TRBV5-1 and TRBJ2-3; D not resolved. The germline gives CDR1 SGHRS, CDR2 YFSETQ. The CDR3 is 14 residues long. Trimming removed 0 bases from V and 0 bases from J, with 5 bases in between.

The genes are TRBV6-6 and TRBJ2-1; D unclear. Trimming cost V 4 bases and J 9 bases, with 7 bases left between them. The CDR3 has 11 amino acids. Germline V gene data show CDR1 as MNHNY and CDR2 as SVGAGI (reference sequence). The CDR3 region is CASSFSSEQFF. CDR3 DNA: TGTGCCAGCAGTTTTAGTAGTGAGCAGTTCTTC.

V and J are TRBV28 and TRBJ1-2, with 7 bases that match TRBD1. From germline, CDR1 is MDHEN and CDR2 SYDVKM. Trimming took 5 bases from V and 7 from J; bases not matched to a gene: 10. This CDR3 has 14 amino acids. The CDR3 region has the DNA TGTGCCAGCAGTGATCCGGGACAGTATGGTGGCTACACCTTC. Translated, it gives CASSDPGQYGGYTF.

This clone was counted a single time. J is TRBJ2-1 and V is TRBV18, with 8 bases fitting TRBD2. CDR1 and CDR2 from the germline V gene are KGHSH and LQKENI. The CDR3 is 15 residues long. Trimming at V came to 3 bases and at J to 5 bases, leaving 6 bases not matched to a gene. The CDR3 sequence: CASSPAREDHNEQFF. The CDR3 bases are TGTGCCAGCTCACCTGCGCGGGAGGACCACAATGAGCAGTTCTTC.

This clone showed up just once. The V call is TRBV7-2, the J call TRBJ2-1, with 9 bases lining up with TRBD2. This CDR3 region has 15 residues. V lost 0 bases, J lost 7 bases, and 4 bases stayed unmatched. The germline gives CDR1 SGHTA, CDR2 FQGNSA. Written as DNA, the CDR3 is TGTGCCAGCAGCTTAGCGATTAGCGGGAGAAATGAGCAGTTCTTC. Its protein product is CASSLAISGRNEQFF.

The chain couples TRBV27 to TRBJ2-3; a weak D match, TRBD2 (7 bases). CDR3 length: 18 amino acids. Germline CDR1 reads MNHEY; CDR2 reads SMNVEV (reference sequence). The germline V and J ends were trimmed by 0 bases and 0 bases, with 16 bases remaining between them. The CDR3 DNA reads as TGTGCCAGCAGTTTATCTGGGGGGGGGCAGGGCAGCACAGATACGCAGTATTTT. Amino acids: CASSLSGGGQGSTDTQYF.

V is TRBV5-1 and J is TRBJ2-7, with 8 nucleotides matching TRBD2. Germline V CDR1 and CDR2: SGHRS, YFSETQ. The CDR3 loop spans 15 amino acids. Trimming at V came to 1 base and at J to 2 bases, leaving 5 bases not matched to a gene. CDR3 in DNA: TGCGCCAGCAGCTTGTCACTAGCGGTGCCCTACGAGCAGTACTTC. Protein product: CASSLSLAVPYEQYF.

This clone was counted a few times. The gene calls are TRBV5-5 and TRBJ1-5, with D possibly TRBD1 on 6 matching bases. Trimming stripped 4 bases from V and 3 bases from J, with 8 bases between. CDR3 size: 13 residues. Germline values: CDR1 SGHKS, CDR2 YYEKEE (reference sequence). Here the CDR3 reads CASSQGINQPQHF. The CDR3 DNA reads as TGTGCCAGCAGCCAGGGGATCAATCAGCCCCAGCATTTT.

V usage is TRBV27 and J usage is TRBJ2-5; D is undetermined. V was trimmed by 2 bases and J by 1 base, leaving 8 bases between them. Looked up from germline, CDR1 is MNHEY and CDR2 is SMNVEV (reference sequence). This CDR3 is 14 amino acids long. The CDR3 bases are TGTGCCAGCAGTTTAGGGCACTCCCAAGAGACCCAGTACTTC. It translates to CASSLGHSQETQYF.

CDR3 in DNA: TGTGCCAGCAGCCAAGTCGGGGGAGGAAACACCATATATTTT. Translation: CASSQVGGGNTIYF. The chain combines TRBV3-1 (or the pseudogene TRBV3-2) with TRBJ1-3, with TRBD1 as a possible D gene (5 bases). V was trimmed by 1 base and J by 4 bases, leaving 8 bases between them. The CDR3 sequence is 14 residues long. CDR1 is LGHDT and CDR2 is YNNKEL in the germline V gene (reference sequence).

The chain recombines TRBV6-1 with TRBJ2-3, with TRBD2 matching 8 bases. This CDR3 comprises 17 residues. Germline assignment: CDR1 MNHNS and CDR2 SASEGT. Trimming cost V 4 bases and J 7 bases; bases outside gene matches: 16. CDR3 in DNA: TGTGCCAGCAGTGCAGACCCAACGACTAGCGTGGATCATACGCAGTATTTT. As protein: CASSADPTTSVDHTQYF.

V is TRBV30 and J is TRBJ1-2, with a tentative D call TRBD1 (5 bases). Trimming removed 4 bases from V and 3 bases from J, with 6 bases in between. The CDR3 is made up of 11 amino acids. CDR1 is GTSNPN and CDR2 is SVGIG in the germline V gene (reference sequence). The CDR3 nucleotides are TGTGCCTGGACCAGGGACTATGGCTACACCTTC. Its translation is CAWTRDYGYTF.

The gene calls are TRBV10-3 and TRBJ1-5, with D perhaps matching TRBD1 (6 bases). This CDR3 is built from 13 residues. V was cut by 7 bases and J by 1 base, with 8 bases left in between. Germline loops: CDR1 ENHRY, CDR2 SYGVKD. The CDR3 spells CAITQGSNQPQHF. In nucleotides, the CDR3 is TGTGCCATCACCCAGGGGAGCAATCAGCCCCAGCATTTT.

The V and J genes are TRBV2 and TRBJ1-5; D unclear. CDR1 and CDR2 from the germline V gene are SNHLY and FYNNEI. Trimming pared 3 bases from V and 6 bases from J, leaving 15 bases between. The CDR3 consists of 15 residues. The CDR3 protein is CASSDWISAAQPQHF. CDR3 sequence (DNA): TGTGCCAGCAGTGATTGGATCTCGGCGGCTCAGCCCCAGCATTTT.

The gene calls are TRBV7-9 and TRBJ2-5; D not certain. This CDR3 contains 14 residues. V lost 10 bases and J 2 bases, leaving 17 bases between the germline ends. Germline lookup yields CDR1 SEHNR and CDR2 FQNEAQ (reference sequence). CDR3 residues: CATQKSTRQETQYF. The CDR3 region has the DNA TGTGCCACCCAGAAATCCACAAGACAAGAGACCCAGTACTTC.

V and J are TRBV27 and TRBJ1-5; no definite D call. Trimming shortened V by 3 bases and J by 3 bases, and 12 bases separated the two germline ends. Germline V CDR1 and CDR2: MNHEY, SMNVEV (reference sequence). The CDR3 consists of 15 residues. CDR3 nucleotide sequence: TGTGCCAGCAGTTTGCAAGGAGGCCCCAATCAGCCCCAGCATTTT. Residues: CASSLQGGPNQPQHF.

The J gene is TRBJ1-5, the V gene TRBV7-2; no reliable D call. The V end was cut by 2 bases, the J end by 7 bases, with 9 bases between. The CDR3 consists of 13 residues. Germline CDR1 reads SGHTA; CDR2 reads FQGNSA. CDR3 amino acids: CASSLRSQQPQHF. CDR3 nucleotides: TGTGCCAGCAGCTTACGGTCACAGCAGCCCCAGCATTTT.

The V and J genes are TRBV3-1 (or the pseudogene TRBV3-2) and TRBJ2-3, with TRBD2 matching over 8 bases. This CDR3 region has 16 residues. J gave up 5 bases and V 1 base, and 8 bases lay outside the gene matches. Germline V gives CDR1 LGHDT, CDR2 YNNKEL (reference sequence). CDR3 sequence reads: CASSQVGRGGGDTQYF. The CDR3 DNA reads as TGTGCCAGCAGCCAAGTGGGCCGGGGGGGCGGAGATACGCAGTATTTT.